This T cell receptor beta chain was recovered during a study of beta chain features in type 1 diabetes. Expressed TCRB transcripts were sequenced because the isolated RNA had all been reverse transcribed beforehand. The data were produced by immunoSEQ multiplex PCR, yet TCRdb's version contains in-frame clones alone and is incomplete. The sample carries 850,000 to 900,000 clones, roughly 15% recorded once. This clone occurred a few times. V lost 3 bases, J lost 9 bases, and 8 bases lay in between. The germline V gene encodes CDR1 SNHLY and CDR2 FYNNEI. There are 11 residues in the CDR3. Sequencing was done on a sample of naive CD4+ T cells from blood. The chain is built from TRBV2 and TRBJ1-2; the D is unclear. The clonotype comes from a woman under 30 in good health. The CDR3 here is CASSELSSYTF. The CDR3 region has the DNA TGTGCCAGCAGTGAGTTGTCAAGCTACACCTTC.